This T cell receptor beta chain was found in a study of beta chain features in type 1 diabetes. The count of this clone is one. Its antigen is currently unknown. From germline, CDR1 is LGHNA and CDR2 YSLEER. CDR3 size: 15 residues. The junction had 7 bases not matched to a gene; V was cut back by 1 base and J by 5 bases. Purities in excess of 95% were seen in all sorted populations. The whole isolated RNA underwent reverse transcription, so sequencing captured expressed TCRB transcripts. Assay: immunoSEQ multiplex PCR; the TCRdb copy retains only in-frame clones and omits some. This sample has roughly 370,000 clones; approximately 14% occur once, and the top ten carry about 0.034%. The study's findings and limits: In cDNA sequencing, cells with high TCR expression could be over-represented. TCRB CDR3s from Type 1 diabetes patients were moderately but significantly shorter in all four CD4+ subsets. Insertions at VDJ junctions were less frequent in type 1 diabetes patients. These patients also deleted more nucleotides at the same junctions.

This TCR was recovered from a man aged 30 to 45 in good health. Sequenced sample: naive CD4+ T cells from blood. The chain carries TRBV4-3 and TRBJ1-2; 7 nucleotides align to TRBD1. CDR3 DNA: TGCGCCAGCAGCCAAGTAGGGGGCAATAGGTATGGCTACACCTTC. Protein sequence: CASSQVGGNRYGYTF.